This T cell receptor beta chain was identified during a study of blood T cell repertoires in COVID-19. This CDR3 has 12 residues. The V end lost 3 bases, the J end lost 6 bases, and 7 bases lay between the germline ends. Germline assignment: CDR1 SGHDT and CDR2 YYEEEE. Method: immunoSEQ multiplex PCR; TCRdb's copy keeps in-frame clones and lacks some. The sample holds around 300,000 clones; around 88% are singletons and the top ten take 1.5% to 2%. With regard to this clone: Other nucleotide sequences from this sample produce the same CDR3.

Sequencing was performed on peripheral blood. The clonotype originates from a young woman with COVID-19, enrolled during active disease. This rearrangement joins TRBV5-6 to TRBJ1-5, with D possibly TRBD1 on 5 matching bases. The CDR3, as DNA: TGTGCCAGCAGCTGGGGGGTTCAGCCCCAGCATTTT. Translated: CASSWGVQPQHF.